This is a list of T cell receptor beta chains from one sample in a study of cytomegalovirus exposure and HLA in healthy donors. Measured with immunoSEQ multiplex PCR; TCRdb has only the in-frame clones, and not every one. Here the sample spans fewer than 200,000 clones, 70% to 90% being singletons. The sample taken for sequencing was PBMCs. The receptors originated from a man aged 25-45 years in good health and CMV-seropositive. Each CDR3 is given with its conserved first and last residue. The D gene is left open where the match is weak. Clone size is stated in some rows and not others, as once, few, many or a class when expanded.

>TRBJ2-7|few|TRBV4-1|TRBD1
TGCGCCAGCAGCCAAGACTGGAGACAGGGGATCGGCGAGCAGTACTTC
CASSQDWRQGIGEQYF
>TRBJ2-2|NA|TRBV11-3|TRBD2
TGTGCCAGCAGCTATCAAGCGGGAGAATCCGCCGGGGAGCTGTTTTTT
CASSYQAGESAGELFF
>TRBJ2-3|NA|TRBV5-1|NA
TGCGCCAGCAGTCGCACCGGTACAGATACGCAGTATTTT
CASSRTGTDTQYF
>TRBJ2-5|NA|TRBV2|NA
TGTGCCAGCAGTGAACTAAGAACCCAAGAGACCCAGTACTTC
CASSELRTQETQYF
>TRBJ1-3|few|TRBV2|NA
TGTGCCAGCGCCGTCGCGCATGGAAACACCATATATTTT
CASAVAHGNTIYF
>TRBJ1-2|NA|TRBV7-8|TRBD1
TGTGCCAGCAGCTTAGTGAGGACAGGGGGCTTAGATGGCTACACCTTC
CASSLVRTGGLDGYTF
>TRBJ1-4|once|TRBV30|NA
TGTGCCTGGAGGCAGGGAGGCTACGAAAAACTGTTTTTT
CAWRQGGYEKLFF
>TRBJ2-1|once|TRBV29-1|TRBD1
TGCAGCGCCGCCGGACAGGGGGCGGTGAATGAGCAGTTCTTC
CSAAGQGAVNEQFF
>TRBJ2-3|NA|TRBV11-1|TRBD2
TGTGCCAGCAGCCCTTTTAGCGGGAGATTGGATACGCAGTATTTT
CASSPFSGRLDTQYF
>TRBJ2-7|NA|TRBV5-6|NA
TGTGCCAGCAGCTTGGTTGGGGGGAGCTCCTACGAGCAGTACTTC
CASSLVGGSSYEQYF
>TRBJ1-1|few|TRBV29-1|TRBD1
TGCAGCGTTGGAAGACAGGGGGCCTCGAACACTGAAGCTTTCTTT
CSVGRQGASNTEAFF
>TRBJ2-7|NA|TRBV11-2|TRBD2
TGTGCCAGCAGCCTCGGACTAGCGGTTACCTACGAGCAGTACTTC
CASSLGLAVTYEQYF
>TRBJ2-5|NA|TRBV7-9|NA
TGTGCCAGCAGCTTAGATCCGACAGGCCAAGAGACCCAGTACTTC
CASSLDPTGQETQYF
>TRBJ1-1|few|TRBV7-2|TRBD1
TGTGCCAGCAGCTTGACAGGGTGGGAAGCTTTCTTT
CASSLTGWEAFF
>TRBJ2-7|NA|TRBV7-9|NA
TGTTCCAGCAGCTTAGGGACAAACGAGCAGTACTTC
CSSSLGTNEQYF
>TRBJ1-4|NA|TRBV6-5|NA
TGTGCCAGCAGAACCTGGAACAGGGATGGCGAAAAACTGTTTTTT
CASRTWNRDGEKLFF
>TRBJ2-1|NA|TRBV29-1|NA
TGCAGCGTTGCGGGGGGCAGGAACAATGAGCAGTTCTTC
CSVAGGRNNEQFF
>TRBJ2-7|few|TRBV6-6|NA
TGTGCCAGCCTCCTCGACCGGGGAGACAAGCAGTACTTC
CASLLDRGDKQYF
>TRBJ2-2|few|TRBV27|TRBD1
TGTGCCAGCAGCCCCCGAGACAGGGGAAACACCGGGGAGCTGTTTTTT
CASSPRDRGNTGELFF
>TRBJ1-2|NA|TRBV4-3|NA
TGCGCCAGCAGCCAAGTGGCAGGTACCATCTATGGCTACACCTTC
CASSQVAGTIYGYTF
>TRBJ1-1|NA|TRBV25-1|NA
TGTGCCAGCAGTTTAACGGTGAACACTGAAGCTTTCTTT
CASSLTVNTEAFF
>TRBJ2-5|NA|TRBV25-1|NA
TGTGCCAGCCAATCGGGTCAGGGGGGAGAGACCCAGTACTTC
CASQSGQGGETQYF
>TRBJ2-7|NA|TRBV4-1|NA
TGCGCCAGCAGCCAAGTCAATTTTGGACAGCCCTACGAGCAGTACTTC
CASSQVNFGQPYEQYF
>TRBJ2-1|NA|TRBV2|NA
TGTGCCAGCAGTGACTACCAGGGATACAACAATGAGCAGTTCTTC
CASSDYQGYNNEQFF
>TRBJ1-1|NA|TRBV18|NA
TGTGCCAGCTCACCAGTAGGGGCAGGGGCGGATGAAGCTTTCTTT
CASSPVGAGADEAFF
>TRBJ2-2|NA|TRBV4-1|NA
TGCGCCAGCAGCCAAGAGAATCTAGCGTACACCGGGGAGCTGTTTTTT
CASSQENLAYTGELFF
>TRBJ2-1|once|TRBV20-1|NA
TGCAGTGCTAGGTGGCCCAATGAGCAGTTCTTC
CSARWPNEQFF
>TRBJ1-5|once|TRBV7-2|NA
TGTGCCAGCAGCGACGACAGTTTCAATCAGCCCCAGCATTTT
CASSDDSFNQPQHF
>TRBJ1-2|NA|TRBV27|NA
TGTGCCAGCAGTCCCGTTAGGGGCCGCTATGGCTACACCTTC
CASSPVRGRYGYTF
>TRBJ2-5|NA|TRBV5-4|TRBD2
TGTGCCAGCAGCCCCACCCCACTAGCGAGGGAGACCCAGTACTTC
CASSPTPLARETQYF
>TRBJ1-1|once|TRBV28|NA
TGTGCCAGCAGTTTATGGGCTTCTGAAGCTTTCTTT
CASSLWASEAFF
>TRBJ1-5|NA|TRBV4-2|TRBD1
TGTGCCAGCAGCCAAGGTGGGACAGGGGGCAATCAGCCCCAGCATTTT
CASSQGGTGGNQPQHF
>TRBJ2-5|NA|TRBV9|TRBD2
TGTGCCAGCAGCGTAGGGGGTAGCGGGAGGAGTCAAGAGACCCAGTACTTC
CASSVGGSGRSQETQYF
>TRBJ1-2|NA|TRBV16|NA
TGTGCCAGCAGCCAATGGCTTGGTGAAAACTATGGCTACACCTTC
CASSQWLGENYGYTF
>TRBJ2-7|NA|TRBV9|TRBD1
TGTGCCAGCAGTTCGGGGACAGAGTCCTACGAGCAGTACTTC
CASSSGTESYEQYF
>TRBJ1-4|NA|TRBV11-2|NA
TGTGCCAGCAGCTTAGTAGGCAGGGAAAATGAAAAACTGTTTTTT
CASSLVGRENEKLFF
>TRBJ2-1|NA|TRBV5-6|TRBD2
TGTGCCAGCATCATGACGGGAGGGCCTCTCAATGAGCAGTTCTTC
CASIMTGGPLNEQFF
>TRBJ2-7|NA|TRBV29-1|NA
TGCAGCGTTGAAGGGGGTCGGGAGAAACCCTACGAGCAGTACTTC
CSVEGGREKPYEQYF
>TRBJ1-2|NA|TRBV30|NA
TGTGCCTGGAGTGCCCCAGGGCTTAACTATGGCTACACCTTC
CAWSAPGLNYGYTF
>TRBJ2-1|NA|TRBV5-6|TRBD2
TGTGCCAGCAGCCCTGGACTAGCGGGAGGGGTTGAGCAGTTCTTC
CASSPGLAGGVEQFF